These 3 T cell receptor beta chains originate from one sample sequenced in a study of CD8+CD57+ T cells in acquired aplastic anemia. Genomic DNA, serving as template, underwent TCR beta VDJ and CDR3 profiling. One entry per CDR3 protein results from TCRdb running MiXCR on the reads. The repertoire has fewer than 200,000 distinct CDR3 sequences, roughly 50% of them found once; the top ten carry roughly 2%. Patients chosen for sequencing had shown CD8+CD57+ cell expansion by flow cytometry. The material sequenced was sorted CD4+, CD8+, or CD8+CD57+ T cells (not recorded which) from PBMCs. All receptors come from a human donor with aplastic anemia.

V usage is TRBV20-1 and J usage is TRBJ1-5, with D unresolved. Germline loops: CDR1 DFQATT, CDR2 SNEGSKA (reference sequence). The V gene lost 5 bases and the J gene lost 0 bases, with 8 bases spanning the gap. The CDR3 covers 13 residues. The CDR3 region is CSAYDGSNQPQHF. CDR3 in DNA: TGCAGTGCTTACGACGGTAGCAATCAGCCCCAGCATTTT.

This sequence joins TRBV29-1 and TRBJ2-1; 8 bases are shared with TRBD2. Germline CDR1 is SQVTM and CDR2 is ANQGSEA. Unmatched junction bases numbered 3, after V lost 4 bases and J lost 10 bases. The CDR3 extends over 11 amino acids. The CDR3 coding sequence is TGCAGCGTTGGGGTAGCGGGAGAGCAGTTCTTC. Translated, it gives CSVGVAGEQFF.

This clonotype was counted at least ten times. V and J are TRBV6-6 and TRBJ1-2; D unclear. Germline assignment: CDR1 MNHNY and CDR2 SVGAGI (reference sequence). V was cut by 2 bases and J by 2 bases, with 9 bases left in between. The CDR3 spans 14 residues. CDR3 loop: CASSYTAGNYGYTF. CDR3 coding DNA: TGTGCCAGCAGTTACACAGCAGGCAACTATGGCTACACCTTC.